This T cell receptor beta chain came from a study of shared clonotypes between healthy human individuals. About the research overall: Samples came from a couple of female and a few male donors aged 18 to 49.

Splitting of CD4+ cells produced CD45RA+ naive and CD45RA-negative memory subsets. Germline CDR1 MNHEY, CDR2 SVGAGI. J lost 9 bases, V lost 5 bases, and 9 bases had no gene match. CDR3 length: 15 amino acids. Data came from immunoSEQ multiplex PCR; TCRdb stores just in-frame clones and leaves some out. The repertoire holds millions of clones, with 85% to 95% as singletons. Sequencing input: naive CD4+ T cells sorted from blood. This sample's subset: CD45RA+ positively selected. The gene calls are TRBV6-5 and TRBJ1-6, with 8 bases fitting TRBD1. This clonotype was obtained from a man in his late teens or twenties in good health. The CDR3: CASSGGTGLASPLHF. CDR3 nucleotides: TGTGCCAGCAGTGGCGGGACAGGTTTGGCTTCACCCCTCCACTTT.